This TCR beta chain is from a study of monozygotic twins with inflammatory bowel disease. TCRdb reanalyzed the 5' RACE reads, giving one entry per CDR3 protein sequence and no DNA. This repertoire includes 300,000 to 400,000 distinct CDR3 sequences. Points on this clonotype: The antigen is not known.

Study findings and constraints: In the analysis, different T cell subtypes could not be told apart.

Total RNA was isolated from whole blood without T cell sorting. Looked up from germline, CDR1 is SGHTA and CDR2 is FQGNSA. This CDR3 comprises 15 residues. This sequence originates from a human donor with ulcerative colitis or Crohn's disease, or a healthy co-twin of an affected twin (not recorded which). This chain links TRBV7-2 with TRBJ2-4. Sequenced sample: blood. The CDR3 spells CASSPMGLAKNIQYF.